This is a list of T cell receptor beta chains from one sample in a study of T cells in Graves' hyperthyroidism and ophthalmopathy. One entry per CDR3 protein, called by TCRdb with MiXCR from the multiplex PCR reads. This sample carries hundreds of thousands of distinct CDR3 sequences, more than 15% of them seen once, and the ten largest clones take around 7.7%. The sequenced material came from blood. The source is a young woman with Graves' hyperthyroidism. Each CDR3 is given without its conserved first and last residue. Fields, in order: CDR3 protein, J gene, clone size, CDR3 length, V gene. Clone sizes are given selectively: once, few, many, or a class where the clone is expanded.

CDR3: ASTPGGYTGELF
J: TRBJ2-2
size: many
length: 12
V: TRBV28

CDR3: ATSRAWTSAYEQY
J: TRBJ2-7
size: many
length: 13
V: TRBV15

CDR3: ASSGADRAASPLH
J: TRBJ1-6
size: many
length: 13
V: TRBV5-4

CDR3: ASILIGGGETQY
J: TRBJ2-5
size: .
length: 12
V: TRBV7-8

CDR3: ASSPSQGNEQY
J: TRBJ2-7
size: .
length: 11
V: TRBV7-9

CDR3: ASSLVAGGQNEQF
J: TRBJ2-1
size: many
length: 13
V: TRBV11-3

CDR3: SASNRDGHYEQY
J: TRBJ2-7
size: .
length: 12
V: TRBV20-1

CDR3: ASSQSGAGGNTIY
J: TRBJ1-3
size: .
length: 13
V: TRBV4-1

CDR3: ASGGGNSGRAVNEQF
J: TRBJ2-1
size: .
length: 15
V: TRBV12-3/TRBV12-4

CDR3: ASSLEAGEVGQY
J: TRBJ2-7
size: few
length: 12
V: TRBV5-1

CDR3: ASRPVQGVGAEAF
J: TRBJ1-1
size: once
length: 13
V: TRBV2

CDR3: ASSLQVQGPETQY
J: TRBJ2-5
size: few
length: 13
V: TRBV4-1

CDR3: ASSPTGNYEQY
J: TRBJ2-7
size: many
length: 11
V: TRBV18

CDR3: SAPQRNNEKLF
J: TRBJ1-4
size: .
length: 11
V: TRBV20-1

CDR3: AWSAWAARGVADTQY
J: TRBJ2-3
size: many
length: 15
V: TRBV30

CDR3: ASSQGLAGGPSWNEQF
J: TRBJ2-1
size: many
length: 16
V: TRBV3-1

CDR3: SVEGTGGTTGELF
J: TRBJ2-2
size: many
length: 13
V: TRBV29-1

CDR3: SAAGGTGELF
J: TRBJ2-2
size: many
length: 10
V: TRBV29-1